The 8 T cell receptor beta chains below all came from one sample that was sequenced in a study of blood T cell repertoires in COVID-19. Assay: immunoSEQ multiplex PCR; the TCRdb copy retains only in-frame clones and omits some. The table lists some 250,000 clones, around nine tenths of them singletons. The source material was peripheral blood. These receptors originate from a middle-aged woman who had recovered from COVID-19.

V gene TRBV27 combines with J gene TRBJ2-3, with 12 bases aligning to TRBD2. CDR3 size: 18 residues. The trim removed 2 bases at V and 7 bases at J, leaving 13 bases unmatched. Germline CDR1 is MNHEY and CDR2 is SMNVEV (reference sequence). This CDR3 reads CASSLGASGRASVNTQYF. DNA for the CDR3: TGTGCCAGCAGTTTAGGAGCTAGCGGGAGGGCCTCGGTGAATACGCAGTATTTT.

V usage is TRBV13 and J usage is TRBJ2-5, with 11 bases lining up with TRBD2. In germline, CDR1 is PRHDT, CDR2 FYEKMQ (reference sequence). Trimming took 0 bases from V and 5 from J; bases not matched to a gene: 5. This CDR3 comprises 16 residues. In DNA, the CDR3 is TGTGCCAGCAGCTTAGGGCTAGCGGGAGGCCGGGAGACCCAGTACTTC. Its protein is CASSLGLAGGRETQYF.

The chain uses TRBV6-6 and TRBJ2-5; TRBD1 agrees at 8 bases. The CDR3 consists of 15 residues. V shed 2 bases, J shed 4 bases, and the junction held 6 bases outside the gene matches. Per germline, CDR1 MNHNY and CDR2 SVGAGI (reference sequence). The CDR3 spells CASSYRQGARETQYF. CDR3 sequence (DNA): TGTGCCAGCAGTTACCGGCAGGGGGCTAGAGAGACCCAGTACTTC.

The rearrangement links TRBV6-2 or TRBV6-3 to TRBJ2-1; 15 nucleotides agree with TRBD2. Germline CDR1 MNHEY, CDR2 SVGEGT. The CDR3 consists of 16 residues. V lost 6 bases, J lost 7 bases, and 7 bases stayed unmatched. DNA for the CDR3: TGTGCCAGCAGCCCAGGACTAGCGGGAGGGTGGAATGAGCAGTTCTTC. Protein product: CASSPGLAGGWNEQFF.

The chain joins TRBV18 to TRBJ2-3, with 12 bases aligning to TRBD2. J gave up 2 bases and V 4 bases, and 4 bases lay outside the gene matches. The CDR3 sequence is 16 residues long. Per germline, CDR1 KGHSH and CDR2 LQKENI. The CDR3 protein is CASSHLAGGITDTQYF. The CDR3 DNA reads as TGTGCCAGCTCACACCTAGCGGGAGGGATCACAGATACGCAGTATTTT.

The rearrangement uses TRBV7-2 and TRBJ2-5; 8 bases are shared with TRBD2. This CDR3 spans 15 amino acids. V was pared by 5 bases and J by 4 bases, with 9 bases of the junction left unmatched. Germline CDR1 is SGHTA and CDR2 is FQGNSA. The DNA for the CDR3 is TGTGCCAGCAGCCCCACCACCGGGGGGGGAGAGACCCAGTACTTC. This gives the protein CASSPTTGGGETQYF.

The chain uses TRBV19 and TRBJ2-1; tentatively, D is TRBD2 (6 bases). CDR1 is LNHDA, CDR2 SQIVND, per germline (reference sequence). The CDR3 extends over 14 amino acids. Trimming pared 3 bases from V and 6 bases from J, leaving 12 bases between. Here the CDR3 reads CASSMAPRGNEQFF. In nucleotides, the CDR3 is TGTGCCAGTAGTATGGCCCCGCGGGGCAATGAGCAGTTCTTC.

The chain joins TRBV7-2 to TRBJ1-3; TRBD1 agrees at 7 bases. After removal of 2 bases from V and 0 bases from J, the junction contained 10 bases not matched to a gene. CDR1 and CDR2 (germline): SGHTA, FQGNSA. The CDR3 covers 18 residues. The CDR3 reads CASSLTPGTATSGNTIYF. CDR3 nucleotide sequence: TGTGCCAGCAGCTTAACCCCCGGGACAGCGACCTCTGGAAACACCATATATTTT.